Listed below are T cell receptor beta chains from one sample, sequenced in a study of blood T cell repertoires in COVID-19. The assay was immunoSEQ multiplex PCR, and TCRdb's table has in-frame clones only and misses some. The table lists around 130,000 clones, roughly nine tenths of them singletons. Sample: peripheral blood. The origin of the receptors is a human donor with COVID-19, enrolled during active disease. The donor label of this sample is uncertain. CDR3s include the opening cysteine and the closing phenylalanine or tryptophan.

v_call,j_call,cdr3_aa
TRBV2,TRBJ2-3,CASVKRALTDTQYF
TRBV24-1,TRBJ2-3,CATSDLPGTDTQYF
TRBV6-2/TRBV6-3,TRBJ1-1,CASCSARGRTEAFF
TRBV28,TRBJ2-7,CASSLLAPYEQYF
TRBV12-2,TRBJ1-1,CASRPLGPPTGVGNTEAFF
TRBV2,TRBJ2-5,CASSLTGGGETQYF
TRBV5-1,TRBJ1-1,CASSLSTGGTEAFF
TRBV2,TRBJ1-2,CASKKGQTSYGYTF
TRBV18,TRBJ2-7,CASSLTPGLVPDYEQYF
TRBV6-5,TRBJ1-2,CASRDSFNYGYTF
TRBV30,TRBJ2-7,CAWTLVAGAEQYF
TRBV10-2,TRBJ1-1,CASSEIGGEAFF
TRBV10-3,TRBJ2-7,CAIEPGQGTNEQYF
TRBV12-3/TRBV12-4,TRBJ2-5,CASSFRRGETQYF
TRBV3-1/TRBV3-2,TRBJ2-5,CASSQPLQGPQETQYF
TRBV5-1,TRBJ1-3,CASRDDRTSGNTIYF
TRBV7-2,TRBJ1-5,CASSLTGLGQAHF
TRBV9,TRBJ2-7,CASSVQAGEQYF
TRBV25-1,TRBJ2-3,CASSEGIAGWGNTDTQYF
TRBV4-1,TRBJ1-5,CASSQDDSQYQPQHF